What follows describes a single T cell receptor (beta chain). Its specificity is unknown. The record originates from a study of cytomegalovirus exposure and HLA in healthy donors. PCR involved 60 Vbeta and 13 Jbeta primers. Here immunoSEQ multiplex PCR was the method, and the copy in TCRdb shows in-frame clones only, minus some. There are about 130,000 clones in the sample; approximately 80% occur only once, and 1% lies in the top ten. Study observations and caveats: Common viral pathogens were later found to be apparently linked to several of the most significant clusters. TCR beta V- and J-gene trimming, according to a later analysis, was linked to a missense DCLRE1C variant.

This CDR3 contains 14 residues. With V trimmed by 4 bases and J by 3 bases, 5 bases remained unmatched. Looked up from germline, CDR1 is MDHEN and CDR2 is SYDVKM. The gene calls are TRBV28 and TRBJ2-7; 8 nucleotides align to TRBD1. The sequence was obtained from a man in his forties in good health and CMV-seronegative. Input material: PBMCs. The CDR3 sequence: CASSSGQVNYEQYF. The CDR3 coding sequence is TGTGCCAGCAGTTCGGGACAGGTCAACTACGAGCAGTACTTC. Full variable domain (outside the CDR3, taken from reference TRBV28 and TRBJ2-7): DVKVTQSSRYLVKRTGEKVFLECVQDMDHENMFWYRQDPGLGLRLIYFSYDVKMKEKGDIPEGYSVSREKKERFSLILESASTNQTSMYLCASSSGQVNYEQYFGPGTRLTVT.